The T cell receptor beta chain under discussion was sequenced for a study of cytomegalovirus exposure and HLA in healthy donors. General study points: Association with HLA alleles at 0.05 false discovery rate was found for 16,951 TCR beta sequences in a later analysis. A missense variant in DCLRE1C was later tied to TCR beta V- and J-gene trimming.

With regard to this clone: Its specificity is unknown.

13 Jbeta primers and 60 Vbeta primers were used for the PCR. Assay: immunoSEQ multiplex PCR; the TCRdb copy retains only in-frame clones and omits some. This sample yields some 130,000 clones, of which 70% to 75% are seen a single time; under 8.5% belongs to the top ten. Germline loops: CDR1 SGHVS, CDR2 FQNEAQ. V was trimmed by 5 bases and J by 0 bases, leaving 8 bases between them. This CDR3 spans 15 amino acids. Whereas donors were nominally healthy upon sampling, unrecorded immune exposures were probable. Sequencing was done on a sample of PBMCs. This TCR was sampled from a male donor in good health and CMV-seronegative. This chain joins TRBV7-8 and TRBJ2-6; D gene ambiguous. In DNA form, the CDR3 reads TGTGCCAGCAGCCCCTGGAGCTCTGGGGCCAACGTCCTGACTTTC. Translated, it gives CASSPWSSGANVLTF.